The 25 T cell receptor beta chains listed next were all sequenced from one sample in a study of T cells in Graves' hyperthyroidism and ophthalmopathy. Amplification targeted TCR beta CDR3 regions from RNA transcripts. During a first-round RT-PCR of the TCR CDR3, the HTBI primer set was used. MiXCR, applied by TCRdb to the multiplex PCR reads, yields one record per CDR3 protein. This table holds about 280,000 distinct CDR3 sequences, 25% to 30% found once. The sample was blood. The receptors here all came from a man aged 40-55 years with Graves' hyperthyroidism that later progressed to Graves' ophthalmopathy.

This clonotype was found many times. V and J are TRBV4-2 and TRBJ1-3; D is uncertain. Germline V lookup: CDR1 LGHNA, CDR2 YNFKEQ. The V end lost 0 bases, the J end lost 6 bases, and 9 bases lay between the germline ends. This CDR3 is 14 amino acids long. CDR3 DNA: TGTGCCAGCAGCCAAGAACTGTCCGTAAACACCATATATTTT. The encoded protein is CASSQELSVNTIYF.

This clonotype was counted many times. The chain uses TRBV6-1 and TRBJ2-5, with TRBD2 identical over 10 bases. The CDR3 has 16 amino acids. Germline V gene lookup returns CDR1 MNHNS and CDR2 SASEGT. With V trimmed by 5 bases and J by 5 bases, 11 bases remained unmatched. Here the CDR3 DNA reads TGTGCCAGCAGTCCAAGCGGGAGGGCCTCCCCTGAGACCCAGTACTTC. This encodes CASSPSGRASPETQYF.

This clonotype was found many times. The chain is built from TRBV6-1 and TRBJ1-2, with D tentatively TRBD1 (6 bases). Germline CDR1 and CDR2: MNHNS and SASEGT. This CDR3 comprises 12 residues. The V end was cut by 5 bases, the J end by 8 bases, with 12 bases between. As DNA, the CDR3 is TGTGCCAGCAGTCGTACAGGGAAAGGCTACACCTTC. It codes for CASSRTGKGYTF.

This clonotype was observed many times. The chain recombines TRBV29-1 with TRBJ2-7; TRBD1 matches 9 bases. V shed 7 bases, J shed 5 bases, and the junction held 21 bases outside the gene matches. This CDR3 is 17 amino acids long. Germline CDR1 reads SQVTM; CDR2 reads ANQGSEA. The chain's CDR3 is CSATSTGGVSVIDEQYF. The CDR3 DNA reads TGCAGCGCCACTTCAACAGGGGGCGTATCAGTGATAGACGAGCAGTACTTC.

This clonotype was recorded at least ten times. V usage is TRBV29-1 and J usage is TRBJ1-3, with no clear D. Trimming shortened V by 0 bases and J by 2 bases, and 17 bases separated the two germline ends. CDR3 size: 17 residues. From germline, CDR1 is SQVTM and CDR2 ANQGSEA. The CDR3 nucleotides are TGCAGCGTTGAAGATCGAAGAGACGGAGGAGCTGGAAACACCATATATTTT. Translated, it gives CSVEDRRDGGAGNTIYF.

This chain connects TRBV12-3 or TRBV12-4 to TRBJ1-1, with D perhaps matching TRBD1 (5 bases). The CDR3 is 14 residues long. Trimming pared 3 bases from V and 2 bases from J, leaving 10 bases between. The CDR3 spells CASSFRAENTEAFF. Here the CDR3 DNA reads TGTGCCAGCAGTTTCAGGGCAGAAAACACTGAAGCTTTCTTT.

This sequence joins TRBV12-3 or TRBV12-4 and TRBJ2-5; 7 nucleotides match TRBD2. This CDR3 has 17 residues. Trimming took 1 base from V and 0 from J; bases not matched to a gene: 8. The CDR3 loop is CASSLGAGDPYQETQYF. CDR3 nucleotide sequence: TGTGCCAGCAGTTTAGGGGCGGGGGACCCGTACCAAGAGACCCAGTACTTC.

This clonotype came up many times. Written as DNA, the CDR3 is TGCAGTGCAACGTCCTCCGGGACAGGGGGGACTGGGGGCACTGAAGCTTTCTTT. Protein product: CSATSSGTGGTGGTEAFF. The V and J genes are TRBV20-1 and TRBJ1-1; the match to TRBD1 covers 11 bases. CDR1 is DFQATT, CDR2 SNEGSKA, per germline (reference sequence). The J segment lost 4 bases and the V segment lost 6 bases, leaving 19 bases of the junction unmatched. The CDR3 has 18 amino acids.

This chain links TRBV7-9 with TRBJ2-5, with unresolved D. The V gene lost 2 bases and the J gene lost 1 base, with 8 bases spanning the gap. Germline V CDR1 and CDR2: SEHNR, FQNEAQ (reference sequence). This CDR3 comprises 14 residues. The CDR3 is CASSLLAVQETQYF. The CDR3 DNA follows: TGTGCCAGCAGCTTATTGGCGGTCCAAGAGACCCAGTACTTC.

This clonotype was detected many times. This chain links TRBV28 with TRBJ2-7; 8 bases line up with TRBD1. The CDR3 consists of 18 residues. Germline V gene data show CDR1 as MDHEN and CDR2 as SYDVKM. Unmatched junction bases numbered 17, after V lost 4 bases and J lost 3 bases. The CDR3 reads CASSSSGTGTVGFYEQYF. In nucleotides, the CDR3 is TGTGCCAGCAGTTCATCCGGGACAGGAACGGTCGGCTTCTACGAGCAGTACTTC.

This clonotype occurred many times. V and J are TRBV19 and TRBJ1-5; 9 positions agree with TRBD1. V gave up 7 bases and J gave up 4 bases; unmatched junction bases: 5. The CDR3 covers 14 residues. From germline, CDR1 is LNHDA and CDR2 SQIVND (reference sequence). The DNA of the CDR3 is TGTGCCAGTACGATGGGACAGGGAAATCAGCCCCAGCATTTT. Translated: CASTMGQGNQPQHF.

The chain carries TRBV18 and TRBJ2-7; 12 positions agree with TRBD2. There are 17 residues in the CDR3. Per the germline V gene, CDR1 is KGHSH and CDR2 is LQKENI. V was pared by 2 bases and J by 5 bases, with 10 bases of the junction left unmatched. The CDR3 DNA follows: TGTGCCAGCTCACCAAATACGATGACTAGCGGGAGTAACGAGCAGTACTTC. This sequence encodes CASSPNTMTSGSNEQYF.

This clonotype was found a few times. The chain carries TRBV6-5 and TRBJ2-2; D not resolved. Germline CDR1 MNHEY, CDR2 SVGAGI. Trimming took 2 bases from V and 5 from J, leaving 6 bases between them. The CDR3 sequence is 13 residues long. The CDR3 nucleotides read TGTGCCAGCAGTTACCAAACAACCGGGGAGCTGTTTTTT. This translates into CASSYQTTGELFF.

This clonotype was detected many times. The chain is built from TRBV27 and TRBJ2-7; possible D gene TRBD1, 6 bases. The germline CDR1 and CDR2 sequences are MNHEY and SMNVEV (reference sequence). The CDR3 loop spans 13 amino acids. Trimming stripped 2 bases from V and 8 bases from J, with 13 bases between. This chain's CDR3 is CASSLPGHLQQYF. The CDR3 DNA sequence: TGTGCCAGCAGTTTACCGGGACATCTCCAGCAGTACTTC.

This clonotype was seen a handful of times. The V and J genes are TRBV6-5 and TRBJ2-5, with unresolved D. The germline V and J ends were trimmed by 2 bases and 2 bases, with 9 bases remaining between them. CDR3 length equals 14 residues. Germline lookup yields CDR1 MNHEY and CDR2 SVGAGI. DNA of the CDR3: TGTGCCAGCAGTTACACGGGTGGACAAGAGACCCAGTACTTC. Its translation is CASSYTGGQETQYF.

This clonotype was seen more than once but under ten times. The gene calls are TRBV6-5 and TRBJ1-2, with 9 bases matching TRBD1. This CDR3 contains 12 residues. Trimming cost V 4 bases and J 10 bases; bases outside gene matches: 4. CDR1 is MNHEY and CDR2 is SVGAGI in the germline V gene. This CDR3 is CASSWGQGFYTF. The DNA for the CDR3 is TGTGCCAGCAGTTGGGGACAGGGTTTCTACACCTTC.

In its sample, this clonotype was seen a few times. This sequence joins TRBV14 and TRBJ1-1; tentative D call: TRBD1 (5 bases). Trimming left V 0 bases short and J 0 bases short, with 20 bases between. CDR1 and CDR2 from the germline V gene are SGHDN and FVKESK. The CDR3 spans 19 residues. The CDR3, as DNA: TGTGCCAGCAGCCAAGACCCCGCGTTTTACCGGGGGATGAACACTGAAGCTTTCTTT. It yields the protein CASSQDPAFYRGMNTEAFF.

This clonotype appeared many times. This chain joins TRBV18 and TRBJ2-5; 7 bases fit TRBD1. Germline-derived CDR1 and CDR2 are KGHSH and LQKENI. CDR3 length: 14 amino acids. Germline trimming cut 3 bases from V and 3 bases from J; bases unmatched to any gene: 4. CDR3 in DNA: TGTGCCAGCTCACCCCCCGGGACAGAAGAGACCCAGTACTTC. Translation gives CASSPPGTEETQYF.

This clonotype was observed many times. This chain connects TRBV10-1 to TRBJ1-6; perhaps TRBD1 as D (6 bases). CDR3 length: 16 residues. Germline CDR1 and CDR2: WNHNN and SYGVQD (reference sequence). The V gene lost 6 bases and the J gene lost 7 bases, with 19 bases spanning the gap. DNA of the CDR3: TGCGCCAGCAGGGGGCTGAGGGGGGTTGGAAATTCACCCCTCCACTTT. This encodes CASRGLRGVGNSPLHF.

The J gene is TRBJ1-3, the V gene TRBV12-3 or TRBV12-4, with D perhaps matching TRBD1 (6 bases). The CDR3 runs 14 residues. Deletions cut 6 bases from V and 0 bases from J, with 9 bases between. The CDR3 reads CASRRTVSGNTIYF. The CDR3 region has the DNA TGTGCCAGCAGGAGGACAGTCTCTGGAAACACCATATATTTT.

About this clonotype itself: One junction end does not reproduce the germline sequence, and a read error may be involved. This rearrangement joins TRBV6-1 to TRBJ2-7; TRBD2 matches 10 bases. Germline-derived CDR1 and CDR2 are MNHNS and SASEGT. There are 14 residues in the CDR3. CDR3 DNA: TGTGCCAGCAGAGAAGCGGGGGGGCAGAGGGAGCAGTACTTC. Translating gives CASREAGGQREQYF.

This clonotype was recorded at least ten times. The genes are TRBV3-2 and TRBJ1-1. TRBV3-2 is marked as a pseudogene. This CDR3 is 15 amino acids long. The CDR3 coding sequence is TGTGCCAGCAGCCAAGAACCACTTTGGGGCACTGAAGCTTTCTTT. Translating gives CASSQEPLWGTEAFF.

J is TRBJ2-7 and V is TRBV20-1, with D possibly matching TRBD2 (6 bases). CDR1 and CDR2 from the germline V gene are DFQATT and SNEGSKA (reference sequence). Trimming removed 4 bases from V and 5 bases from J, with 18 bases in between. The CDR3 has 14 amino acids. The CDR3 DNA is TGCAGTGCTATCGCGGGAATTGGAGTCCACGAGCAGTACTTC. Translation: CSAIAGIGVHEQYF.

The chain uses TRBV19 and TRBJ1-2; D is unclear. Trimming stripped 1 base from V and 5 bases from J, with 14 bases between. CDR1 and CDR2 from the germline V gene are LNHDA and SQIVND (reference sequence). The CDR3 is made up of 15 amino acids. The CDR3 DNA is TGTGCCAGTAGTATAGGCCCCCCGGACTTTTATGGCTACACCTTC. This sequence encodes CASSIGPPDFYGYTF.

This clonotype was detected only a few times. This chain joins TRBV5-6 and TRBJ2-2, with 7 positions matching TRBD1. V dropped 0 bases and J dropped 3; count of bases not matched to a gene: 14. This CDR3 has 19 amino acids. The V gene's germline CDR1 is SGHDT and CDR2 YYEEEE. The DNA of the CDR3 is TGTGCCAGCAGCTTGGCCTCGTTACAGGGGTATTTTCACACCGGGGAGCTGTTTTTT. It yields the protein CASSLASLQGYFHTGELFF.